The TCR beta chain described here comes from a study of blood T cell repertoires in COVID-19. Study-wide context: Both acute and convalescent COVID-19 samples were obtained from the United States, Italy and Spain.

V lost 6 bases, J lost 4 bases, and 10 bases lay in between. Looked up from germline, CDR1 is MNHEY and CDR2 is SVGAGI. This CDR3 is built from 13 residues. Original processing methods: Counts of nucleated cells, estimated from reference gene primer amplification, were obtained. Generated by immunoSEQ multiplex PCR, the TCRdb table keeps only in-frame clones and is missing some. The V and J calls and clone size come from that table; D and trimming were worked out from the DNA. The sample has around 78,000 clones; more than 75% are singletons. The sequenced sample consisted of peripheral blood. The sequence was obtained from a man in his 70s with active or convalescent COVID-19. The chain joins TRBV6-5 to TRBJ1-5; maybe TRBD1 (6 bases). CDR3 sequence: CASSLTGNQPQHF. The CDR3 nucleotides read TGTGCCAGCAGCTTGACAGGAAATCAGCCCCAGCATTTT.